The rows below give T cell receptor beta chains drawn from one sample of a study of T cells in Graves' hyperthyroidism and ophthalmopathy. TCRdb recomputed calls from the multiplex PCR reads with MiXCR, one row per CDR3 protein. The table shows some 570,000 distinct CDR3 sequences, with 11% to 15% occurring only once. The sample comprised blood. The receptors shown here come from a young woman with Graves' ophthalmopathy. CDR3s include the opening cysteine and the closing phenylalanine or tryptophan. D genes are given only for firm matches. Only part of the rows carry a size: once, few, many, or a class if the clone is expanded.

TRBJ2-5	NA	TRBV20-1	TRBD2	TGCAGTGCTAGACCTCAGGGGGGGCTAGCGGGAAGGTTTACAGAGACCCAGTACTTC	CSARPQGGLAGRFTETQYF
TRBJ1-1	many	TRBV18	NA	TGTGCCAGCTCACCGCCTATGAACACTGAAGCTTTCTTT	CASSPPMNTEAFF
TRBJ2-1	few	TRBV29-1	NA	TGCAGCGTTGAAGCGGATCACAATGAGCAGTTCTTC	CSVEADHNEQFF
TRBJ2-7	NA	TRBV27	TRBD1	TGTGCCAGCAGGAGGACAGGGGGCCTCTACGAGCAGTACTTC	CASRRTGGLYEQYF
TRBJ2-2	many	TRBV29-1	NA	TGCAGCGTTGAAGATCCGGCCCCGGAACGCATCGGGGAGCTGTTTTTT	CSVEDPAPERIGELFF
TRBJ1-1	many	TRBV11-3	NA	TGTGCCAGCAGCCCACCGGGGTGGGCACTCGAAGCTTTCTTT	CASSPPGWALEAFF
TRBJ2-7	NA	TRBV29-1	NA	TGCAGCGTTGAAAAGGGGGGGGAGCAGTACTTC	CSVEKGGEQYF
TRBJ1-2	many	TRBV11-2	TRBD1	TGTGCCAGCAGCTTTTTAACAGGGGGCCCTTATGGCTACACCTTC	CASSFLTGGPYGYTF
TRBJ1-2	many	TRBV6-5	NA	TGTGCCAGCAGTTACCACCCCAACTCTGTCTCGGAGCGCTTCTATGGCTACACCTTC	CASSYHPNSVSERFYGYTF
TRBJ2-5	many	TRBV6-1	TRBD1	TGTGCCAGCAAGAAGGGACAGGGGATTGGGGAGACCCAGTACTTC	CASKKGQGIGETQYF
TRBJ1-2	many	TRBV12-3/TRBV12-4	NA	TGTGCCAGCAGTGCCCCCCGGGACACCTATGGCTACACCTTC	CASSAPRDTYGYTF
TRBJ2-1	NA	TRBV6-2/TRBV6-3	TRBD2	TGTGCCAGCAGTTACTCGATACTAGCGGGAGGGTATGATGAGCAGTTCTTC	CASSYSILAGGYDEQFF
TRBJ2-1	many	TRBV6-2/TRBV6-3	NA	TGTGCCAGCGCAAAACAGGGCCGCGAATGGAATGAGCAGTTCTTC	CASAKQGREWNEQFF
TRBJ2-3	many	TRBV7-3	NA	TGTGCCAGCAGCTTAGGCGGGACCCGTGGAGATACGCAGTATTTT	CASSLGGTRGDTQYF
TRBJ1-2	many	TRBV12-3/TRBV12-4	TRBD1	TGTGCCAGCACCAAGGACAGGGACATTAACTATGGCTACACCTTC	CASTKDRDINYGYTF